One and the same sample provided the 4 T cell receptor beta chains below, sequenced in a study of cytomegalovirus exposure and HLA in healthy donors. The PCR was carried out with 60 Vbeta primers and 13 Jbeta primers. Measured with immunoSEQ multiplex PCR; TCRdb has only the in-frame clones, and not every one. The table lists 90,000 to 110,000 clones, 78% of them singletons. Sequenced sample: PBMCs. These receptors were collected from a male donor in good health and CMV-seronegative.

The chain joins TRBV4-2 to TRBJ2-6; tentatively, D is TRBD1 (6 bases). The CDR3 extends over 15 amino acids. CDR1 is LGHNA, CDR2 YNFKEQ, per germline. Between the trimmed V and J ends, which lost 0 bases and 4 bases, there was a span of 7 bases. CDR3 sequence: CASSQETGGANVLTF. CDR3 bases: TGTGCCAGCAGCCAAGAAACAGGGGGGGCCAACGTCCTGACTTTC.

This rearrangement joins TRBV30 to TRBJ2-1; 8 bases line up with TRBD2. The CDR3 is 14 amino acids. J was trimmed by 3 bases and V by 3 bases; bases with no gene match: 4. Per germline, CDR1 GTSNPN and CDR2 SVGIG (reference sequence). CDR3 region: CAWSGGEGYNEQFF. CDR3 coding DNA: TGTGCCTGGAGCGGGGGGGAGGGCTACAATGAGCAGTTCTTC.

This chain connects TRBV30 to TRBJ1-3, with 8 bases aligning to TRBD1. The junction had 2 bases not matched to a gene; V was cut back by 0 bases and J by 7 bases. This CDR3 has 13 amino acids. Germline CDR1 is GTSNPN and CDR2 is SVGIG (reference sequence). Here the CDR3 reads CAWSVNRGNTIYF. The CDR3 DNA reads TGTGCCTGGAGTGTAAACAGGGGGAACACCATATATTTT.

The chain uses TRBV15 and TRBJ2-7, with 14 bases lining up with TRBD2. The CDR3 sequence is 14 residues long. The germline V gene encodes CDR1 LNHNV and CDR2 YYDKDF (reference sequence). The V segment lost 4 bases and the J segment 9 bases; nucleotides outside the gene matches: 5. The CDR3 DNA is TGTGCCACCAGCACCGGGACTAGCGGGAGTGGGCAGTACTTC. Encoded protein: CATSTGTSGSGQYF.